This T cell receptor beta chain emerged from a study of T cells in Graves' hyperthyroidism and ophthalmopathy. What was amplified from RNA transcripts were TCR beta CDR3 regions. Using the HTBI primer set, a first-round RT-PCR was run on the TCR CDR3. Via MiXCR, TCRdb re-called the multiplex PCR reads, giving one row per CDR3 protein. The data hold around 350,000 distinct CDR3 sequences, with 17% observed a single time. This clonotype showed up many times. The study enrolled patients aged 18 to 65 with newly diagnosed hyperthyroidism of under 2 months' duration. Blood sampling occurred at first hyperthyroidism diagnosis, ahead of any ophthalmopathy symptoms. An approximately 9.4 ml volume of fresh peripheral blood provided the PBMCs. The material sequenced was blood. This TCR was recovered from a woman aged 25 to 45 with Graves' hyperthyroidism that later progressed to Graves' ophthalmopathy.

The CDR3 region has the DNA TGTGCCAGCAGTGATTTGTGGCCGATGGCTAGCGGGGATTACTACTCCTACAATGAGCAGTTCTTC. It translates to CASSDLWPMASGDYYSYNEQFF. The chain recombines TRBV2 with TRBJ2-1; 9 bases fit TRBD2. The junction had 21 bases not matched to a gene; V was cut back by 3 bases and J by 0 bases. The CDR3 length is 22 residues. CDR1 and CDR2 (germline): SNHLY, FYNNEI.